Each of the 21 T cell receptor beta chains below was sequenced from the same sample in a study of blood T cells in healthy people across ages. The second PCR ran about 6 to 12 cycles with a sample-barcoded 5' primer and J-beta primers. TCRdb recomputed calls from the 5' RACE reads with MiXCR, one row per CDR3 protein. The sample lists 630,000 or so distinct CDR3 sequences, about a third occurring once. Sequenced: blood. These receptors came from a woman of 80 years or more in good health.

The sample holds many counts of this clonotype. The V call is TRBV7-3, the J call TRBJ1-1, with D perhaps matching TRBD1 (5 bases). The CDR3 covers 13 residues. Germline values: CDR1 SGHTA, CDR2 FQGTGA. Trimming removed 5 bases at V and 4 bases at J, with 11 bases between. The CDR3 protein is CASSRRGGTEAFF. The CDR3 DNA reads TGTGCCAGCAGCCGAAGGGGTGGCACTGAAGCTTTCTTT. Looking up the rest from reference TRBV7-3 and TRBJ1-1 gives the full variable domain: GAGVSQTPSNKVTEKGKYVELRCDPISGHTALYWYRQSLGQGPEFLIYFQGTGAADDSGLPNDRFFAVRPEGSVSTLKIQRTERGDSAVYLCASSRRGGTEAFFGQGTRLTVV.

This clonotype has more than one count but fewer than ten. Mismatch with germline at one junction end may stem from a read error. The chain uses TRBV28 and TRBJ2-2; D perhaps matches TRBD2 (6 bases). The CDR3 runs 13 residues. Germline V gene lookup returns CDR1 MDHEN and CDR2 SYDVKM. CDR3 amino acids: CTSSLGGTGELFF. The CDR3 DNA is TGTACCAGCAGTTTAGGAGGGACCGGGGAGCTGTTTTTT.

This clonotype was detected a few times. It may be a read error: a sequence one base away is much more abundant. The V call is TRBV7-2, the J call TRBJ2-1; 9 bases are a match to TRBD2. The DNA end favors TRBJ2-7, so the J call may be wrong. CDR1 and CDR2 (germline): SGHTA, FQGNSA. The CDR3 contains 17 residues. The CDR3 region is CASSLSSGALSYNEQYF. The DNA for the CDR3 is TGTGCCAGCAGCTTATCTAGCGGGGCCCTCTCCTACAATGAGCAGTACTTC.

This clonotype was picked up many times. The chain employs TRBV15 and TRBJ2-1, with D possibly matching TRBD2 (5 bases). V was clipped by 2 bases and J by 0 bases, with 14 bases between them. The CDR3 runs 17 residues. The germline CDR1 and CDR2 sequences are LNHNV and YYDKDF (reference sequence). The CDR3 DNA is TGTGCCACCAGCAGATTACGGACTTCCAGCTCCTACAATGAGCAGTTCTTC. Its translation is CATSRLRTSSSYNEQFF.

This clonotype has just one count. This may arise from a read error, as a much more abundant clone is one base away. The gene calls are TRBV2 and TRBJ1-2, with TRBD1 matching 7 bases. The CDR3 is 13 residues long. Germline assignment: CDR1 SNHLY and CDR2 FYNNEI. CDR3 protein: CAGRYTGADGYTF. In DNA, the CDR3 is TGTGCCGGCAGATATACAGGGGCGGACGGCTACACCTTC.

The table lists this clonotype with many counts. The chain combines TRBV6-5 with TRBJ2-1; the D gene is possibly TRBD2 (6 bases). The CDR3 sequence is 13 residues long. Germline V lookup: CDR1 MNHEY, CDR2 SVGAGI. Trimming pared 0 bases from V and 7 bases from J, leaving 7 bases between. The CDR3 loop reads CASSYSRGNEQFF. The CDR3 coding sequence is TGTGCCAGCAGTTACTCCCGGGGGAATGAGCAGTTCTTC.

This chain connects TRBV4-1 to TRBJ2-5; TRBD2 matches at 10 bases. V trimming: 1 base; J trimming: 0 bases; junction bases outside the gene matches: 11. The germline V gene has CDR1 MGHRA and CDR2 YSYEKL. This CDR3 has 19 residues. The CDR3 bases are TGCGCCAGCAGCCAAGCCGCCTTGGTTAGCGGGGGGTACCAAGAGACCCAGTACTTC. Its protein product is CASSQAALVSGGYQETQYF.

The V call is TRBV20-1, the J call TRBJ1-3; TRBD1 matches at 9 bases. The CDR3 spans 16 residues. With 3 bases clipped from V and 1 base from J, the junction kept 7 bases outside the gene matches. The germline gives CDR1 DFQATT, CDR2 SNEGSKA (reference sequence). As DNA, the CDR3 is TGCAGTGCTAGTCGGGGACAGGGATTATCTGGAAACACCATATATTTT. Encoded protein: CSASRGQGLSGNTIYF.

Only a few counts were recorded for this clonotype. The chain carries TRBV9 and TRBJ2-1; a possible D gene is TRBD2 (7 bases). The CDR3 totals 18 residues. Germline CDR1 is SGDLS and CDR2 is YYNGEE. The V end was cut by 0 bases, the J end by 3 bases, with 19 bases between. The CDR3 sequence: CASSVATSWGGGYNEQFF. In DNA, the CDR3 is TGTGCCAGCAGCGTAGCGACTAGCTGGGGGGGCGGCTACAATGAGCAGTTCTTC.

Many counts were recorded for this clonotype. V and J are TRBV29-1 and TRBJ1-1, with D uncertain. V was shortened by 5 bases and J by 1 base, with 11 bases between the two germline ends. CDR3 length equals 13 residues. Germline V gene data show CDR1 as SQVTM and CDR2 as ANQGSEA. CDR3 DNA: TGCAGCGTTCGACTGACCAAGAACACTGAAGCTTTCTTT. Protein: CSVRLTKNTEAFF.

This clonotype appeared many times. This rearrangement joins TRBV6-5 to TRBJ2-7, with a tentative D call TRBD1 (6 bases). The germline CDR1 and CDR2 sequences are MNHEY and SVGAGI. The CDR3 totals 17 residues. With 0 bases removed from V and 7 bases from J, the gap between germline ends came to 22 bases. The CDR3 protein is CASSYSSDRTALREQYF. CDR3 nucleotide sequence: TGTGCCAGCAGTTACTCTTCGGACAGAACCGCTCTCAGGGAGCAGTACTTC.

This clonotype has a count of ten or more. This may be a read error: a much more frequent sequence differs by one nucleotide. The chain couples TRBV10-3 to TRBJ2-7, with D perhaps matching TRBD1 (6 bases). CDR3 size: 14 residues. The V gene's germline CDR1 is ENHRY and CDR2 SYGVKD. The V and J ends lost 9 bases and 4 bases respectively, with 19 bases between them. The CDR3 protein is CAIRGGGTSYEQYF. The CDR3 DNA is TGTGCCATAAGGGGTGGGGGCACCTCTTACGAGCAGTACTTC.

This chain connects TRBV7-9 to TRBJ1-1, with a tentative D call TRBD1 (6 bases). The germline V and J ends were trimmed by 5 bases and 4 bases, with 17 bases remaining between them. The CDR3 runs to 15 residues. Germline V gene lookup returns CDR1 SEHNR and CDR2 FQNEAQ (reference sequence). In DNA, the CDR3 is TGTGCCAGCAGCCAAAGAGGGGGATCTCGCACTGAAGCTTTCTTT. Translating it yields CASSQRGGSRTEAFF.

The chain uses TRBV20-1 and TRBJ1-1; TRBD1 might be the D (5 bases). V lost 1 base to trimming and J lost 5 bases, with 20 bases between them. This CDR3 has 16 amino acids. Germline V gene data show CDR1 as DFQATT and CDR2 as SNEGSKA (reference sequence). The chain's CDR3 is CSARVPGGGLGTEAFF. The CDR3 DNA reads as TGCAGTGCTAGAGTTCCTGGGGGTGGGCTGGGTACTGAAGCTTTCTTT.

This clonotype has a count of ten or more. The V and J genes are TRBV15 and TRBJ2-1; D tentatively fits TRBD1 or TRBD2 (6 bases each). Per the germline V gene, CDR1 is LNHNV and CDR2 is YYDKDF (reference sequence). The CDR3 extends over 15 amino acids. Trimming cost V 1 base and J 4 bases, with 11 bases left between them. In DNA, the CDR3 is TGTGCCACCAGCAGAGGAGGGGGGCAGTACAATGAGCAGTTCTTC. Its protein product is CATSRGGGQYNEQFF.

This clonotype was recorded a few times. This chain uses TRBV20-1 with TRBJ1-5, with TRBD1 as a possible D gene (6 bases). The CDR3 spans 14 residues. Germline assignment: CDR1 DFQATT and CDR2 SNEGSKA (reference sequence). V was shortened by 3 bases and J by 1 base, with 10 bases between the two germline ends. The CDR3 here is CSAREQGSNQPQHF. The CDR3 DNA reads as TGCAGTGCTAGGGAACAGGGAAGCAATCAGCCCCAGCATTTT.

J is TRBJ2-1 and V is TRBV6-5, with TRBD2 identical over 12 bases. The V segment lost 6 bases and the J segment 4 bases; nucleotides outside the gene matches: 4. There are 15 residues in the CDR3. Looked up from germline, CDR1 is MNHEY and CDR2 is SVGAGI. CDR3 bases: TGTGCCAGCAGGACTAGCGGGGGCCGTTACAATGAGCAGTTCTTC. This codes for CASRTSGGRYNEQFF.

The sample holds many counts of this clonotype. The V gene is TRBV7-6, the J gene TRBJ2-6; D not certain. The CDR3 is 17 amino acids. Germline CDR1 reads SGHVS; CDR2 reads FNYEAQ. V lost 5 bases to trimming and J lost 0 bases, with 14 bases between them. CDR3 sequence reads: CASSVQDPNSGANVLTF. The CDR3 region has the DNA TGTGCCAGCAGCGTGCAGGACCCAAACTCTGGGGCCAACGTCCTGACTTTC.

This clonotype was seen only a few times. This may arise from a read error, as a much more abundant clone is one base away. This chain links TRBV5-6 with TRBJ2-7, with D unclear. This CDR3 has 13 amino acids. CDR1 is SGHDT, CDR2 YYEEEE, per germline. With 4 bases removed from V and 4 bases from J, the gap between germline ends came to 12 bases. The CDR3 spells CASSDGSCYEQYF. The CDR3 region has the DNA TGTGCCAGCAGCGATGGGTCCTGTTACGAGCAGTACTTC.

The chain is built from TRBV5-1 and TRBJ2-2; 9 nucleotides line up with TRBD1. With 4 bases clipped from V and 3 bases from J, the junction kept 4 bases outside the gene matches. Germline V gene data show CDR1 as SGHRS and CDR2 as YFSETQ. The CDR3 has 15 amino acids. The CDR3 protein is CASSAGTGHTGELFF. For the CDR3, the DNA is TGCGCCAGCAGCGCTGGGACAGGGCACACCGGGGAGCTGTTTTTT.

This clonotype was observed at least ten times. The chain links TRBV9 to TRBJ2-7; D is possibly TRBD2 (6 bases). Germline V lookup: CDR1 SGDLS, CDR2 YYNGEE. V was cut by 4 bases and J by 6 bases, with 20 bases left in between. This CDR3 is 15 amino acids long. CDR3: CASSLKKGPGVEQYF. CDR3 DNA: TGTGCCAGCAGCCTGAAGAAGGGACCGGGGGTCGAGCAGTACTTC.